The 19 T cell receptor beta chains listed next were all sequenced from one sample in a study of cytomegalovirus exposure and HLA in healthy donors. The method was immunoSEQ multiplex PCR; TCRdb's version includes in-frame clones alone and lacks a portion of them. The table records approximately 150,000 clones, more than 85% of them present only once. The material sequenced was PBMCs. The receptors here all came from a man between 18 and 35 years old in good health and CMV-seropositive.

This chain connects TRBV27 to TRBJ2-7; D is perhaps TRBD2 (6 bases). The CDR3 sequence is 12 residues long. Trimming stripped 6 bases from V and 4 bases from J, with 10 bases between. CDR1 is MNHEY and CDR2 is SMNVEV in the germline V gene (reference sequence). CDR3 DNA: TGTGCCAGCAGCGACGGGGGTTACGAGCAGTACTTC. Its protein product is CASSDGGYEQYF.

The chain carries TRBV6-1 and TRBJ2-3; 9 bases agree with TRBD1. The CDR3 length is 15 residues. Germline CDR1 reads MNHNS; CDR2 reads SASEGT. V lost 2 bases, J lost 4 bases, and 4 bases stayed unmatched. The CDR3 reads CASSEPGQGADTQYF. CDR3 DNA: TGTGCCAGCAGTGAACCGGGACAGGGCGCAGATACGCAGTATTTT.

The V and J genes are TRBV13 and TRBJ2-1; D is possibly TRBD2 (6 bases). V lost 4 bases and J 6 bases, leaving 16 bases between the germline ends. The CDR3 has 15 amino acids. Germline CDR1 PRHDT, CDR2 FYEKMQ (reference sequence). The CDR3 spells CASSSGERLPNEQFF. CDR3 DNA: TGTGCCAGCAGCTCGGGAGAAAGATTACCCAATGAGCAGTTCTTC.

This chain connects TRBV28 to TRBJ2-7, with D possibly being TRBD2 (5 bases). The V end was cut by 8 bases, the J end by 3 bases, with 20 bases between. Germline lookup yields CDR1 MDHEN and CDR2 SYDVKM. The CDR3 spans 15 residues. The CDR3 DNA is TGTGCCAGCCACGCGATTGCTGGACTGTACTACGAGCAGTACTTC. This encodes CASHAIAGLYYEQYF.

The rearrangement uses TRBV5-1 and TRBJ1-5; maybe TRBD1 (5 bases). Germline CDR1 and CDR2: SGHRS and YFSETQ. Trimming stripped 0 bases from V and 0 bases from J, with 7 bases between. The CDR3 has 15 residues. CDR3 sequence reads: CASSLDTGSNQPQHF. CDR3 DNA sequence: TGCGCCAGCAGCTTGGATACAGGTAGCAATCAGCCCCAGCATTTT.

This clone was detected ten times or more. V gene TRBV29-1 combines with J gene TRBJ2-7; possibly TRBD2 for D (6 bases). The CDR3 extends over 12 amino acids. V lost 4 bases to trimming and J lost 2 bases, with 9 bases between them. Germline CDR1 is SQVTM and CDR2 is ANQGSEA. The CDR3 protein is CSVVAAAYEQYF. For the CDR3, the DNA is TGCAGCGTTGTAGCGGCAGCCTACGAGCAGTACTTC.

The rearrangement uses TRBV5-1 and TRBJ2-7, with TRBD1 matching 7 bases. The CDR3 runs to 14 residues. V was clipped by 5 bases and J by 4 bases; unmatched bases: 9. CDR1 and CDR2 (germline): SGHRS, YFSETQ. The DNA for the CDR3 is TGCGCCAGCAGTCCGCTTGGGACAGAATACGAGCAGTACTTC. Its translation is CASSPLGTEYEQYF.

The chain couples TRBV6-6 to TRBJ2-3; a possible D gene is TRBD1 (5 bases). Germline lookup yields CDR1 MNHNY and CDR2 SVGAGI (reference sequence). Trimming took 2 bases from V and 2 from J, leaving 11 bases between them. The CDR3 consists of 15 residues. Here the CDR3 DNA reads TGTGCCAGCAGTTACGGGTGGGGCCCCACAGATACGCAGTATTTT. Its protein is CASSYGWGPTDTQYF.

The chain has TRBV2 and TRBJ2-4; D is unresolved. This CDR3 contains 10 residues. V was pared by 6 bases and J by 9 bases, with 6 bases between. The germline CDR1 and CDR2 sequences are SNHLY and FYNNEI. The CDR3 DNA sequence: TGTGCCAGCAGAGACACCATTCAGTACTTC. This translates into CASRDTIQYF.

The chain carries TRBV5-1 and TRBJ2-1; 10 positions match TRBD2. Germline V gene data show CDR1 as SGHRS and CDR2 as YFSETQ. V lost 2 bases, J lost 5 bases, and 7 bases stayed unmatched. The CDR3 sequence is 16 residues long. The CDR3 here is CASSFPKREGNNEQFF. As DNA, the CDR3 is TGCGCCAGCAGCTTCCCTAAGCGGGAGGGTAACAATGAGCAGTTCTTC.

The chain combines TRBV19 with TRBJ1-5; 8 bases map to TRBD1. The CDR3 consists of 15 residues. In germline, CDR1 is LNHDA, CDR2 SQIVND (reference sequence). The junction had 7 bases not matched to a gene; V was cut back by 4 bases and J by 5 bases. The CDR3 loop reads CASSKGRQGYQPQHF. CDR3 DNA sequence: TGTGCCAGTAGTAAGGGTCGACAGGGGTATCAGCCCCAGCATTTT. The full variable domain, in which reference TRBV19 and TRBJ1-5 provide the parts outside the CDR3, is DGGITQSPKYLFRKEGQNVTLSCEQNLNHDAMYWYRQDPGQGLRLIYYSQIVNDFQKGDIAEGYSVSREKKESFPLTVTSAQKNPTAFYLCASSKGRQGYQPQHFGDGTRLSIL.

The chain recombines TRBV18 with TRBJ1-4, with unresolved D. The CDR3 covers 17 residues. Looked up from germline, CDR1 is KGHSH and CDR2 is LQKENI. Trimming removed 6 bases from V and 0 bases from J, with 17 bases in between. CDR3 in amino acids: CASSPPGGGATNEKLFF. In DNA, the CDR3 is TGTGCCAGCTCTCCGCCGGGCGGCGGGGCAACTAATGAAAAACTGTTTTTT.

V and J are TRBV25-1 and TRBJ2-3, with D perhaps TRBD2 (5 bases). This CDR3 comprises 17 residues. Germline assignment: CDR1 MGHDK and CDR2 SYGVNS. V was cut by 1 base and J by 2 bases, with 16 bases left in between. CDR3 sequence (DNA): TGTGCCAGCAGTGAATTGGTAAGCGGAAGGAACACAGATACGCAGTATTTT. Residues: CASSELVSGRNTDTQYF.

This clone was detected a few times. The CDR3 protein is CASSRITEEAFF. The CDR3 DNA sequence: TGTGCCAGCAGCCGGATTACAGAGGAAGCTTTCTTT. This chain connects TRBV7-9 to TRBJ1-1; D is ambiguous. The V gene's germline CDR1 is SEHNR and CDR2 FQNEAQ (reference sequence). With 5 bases removed from V and 8 bases from J, the gap between germline ends came to 12 bases. The CDR3 length is 12 residues.

The rearrangement uses TRBV27 and TRBJ2-3; perhaps TRBD2 as D (7 bases). This CDR3 has 19 residues. Trimming removed 2 bases at V and 1 base at J, with 22 bases between. The germline V gene encodes CDR1 MNHEY and CDR2 SMNVEV (reference sequence). The CDR3 protein is CASSLGGGPLRDRTDTQYF. DNA for the CDR3: TGTGCCAGCAGTTTAGGGGGGGGCCCCCTTCGGGATCGCACAGATACGCAGTATTTT.

V gene TRBV29-1 combines with J gene TRBJ2-5, with D possibly being TRBD2 (6 bases). The CDR3 is 13 residues long. V lost 3 bases to trimming and J lost 5 bases, with 13 bases between them. CDR1 and CDR2 from the germline V gene are SQVTM and ANQGSEA. The CDR3 DNA reads as TGCAGCGTTGATGGAGGGATGGCCGAGACCCAGTACTTC. It encodes CSVDGGMAETQYF.

Written as DNA, the CDR3 is TGTGCCAGCAGCTCTGGGACTAGTGGCACCCAGTACTTC. Translation gives CASSSGTSGTQYF. V usage is TRBV5-4 and J usage is TRBJ2-5; 8 bases agree with TRBD2. Germline V CDR1 and CDR2: SGHNT, YYREEE (reference sequence). The trim removed 3 bases at V and 8 bases at J, leaving 6 bases unmatched. The length of the CDR3 is 13 residues.

The table lists this clone with a count of one. The rearrangement uses TRBV11-2 and TRBJ1-2; TRBD1 matches at 7 bases. The CDR3 consists of 16 residues. Germline values: CDR1 SGHAT, CDR2 FQNNGV. With V trimmed by 6 bases and J by 4 bases, 14 bases remained unmatched. The CDR3 DNA reads as TGTGCCAGCAGACCCGGCCTTCGGGACAGTCCCTATGGCTACACCTTC. The encoded protein is CASRPGLRDSPYGYTF.

The chain combines TRBV13 with TRBJ2-7, with 7 bases that match TRBD2. V lost 5 bases to trimming and J lost 6 bases; unmatched junction nucleotides: 13. Looked up from germline, CDR1 is PRHDT and CDR2 is FYEKMQ (reference sequence). This CDR3 region has 15 residues. The CDR3 DNA is TGTGCCAGCAGCCCCGTAGGGGAGGGGACGTTCGAGCAGTACTTC. Its protein is CASSPVGEGTFEQYF.